The entry below describes one T cell receptor beta chain. The RNA, roughly 0.45 to 1 ug, was put through reverse transcription using random hexamers. Amplification of TCR beta CDR3 used immunoSEQ multiplex PCR across 54 Vbeta and 13 Jbeta. From the immunoSEQ multiplex PCR reads, TCRdb called clonotypes with MiXCR, one entry per CDR3 protein. Counted here are 150,000 or so distinct CDR3 sequences, 90% to 97% occurring once; the ten biggest clones make up 0.1% to 0.15%. This record comes from a study of CD8 T cells in Susac syndrome. Study-wide context: Within the sequenced group of Susac syndrome patients, five or six showed active disease and roughly 8 were in remission.

The CDR3 length is 13 residues. CDR1 is SEHNR, CDR2 FQNEAQ, per germline (reference sequence). V lost 4 bases and J lost 1, with 7 bases in between. Sequenced sample: CD4+ T cells from PBMCs. The sequence came from a human donor with Susac syndrome. V usage is TRBV7-9 and J usage is TRBJ1-1; D unresolved. The CDR3 region is CASSSSPNTEAFF. The CDR3 coding sequence is TGTGCCAGCAGCTCCAGCCCGAACACTGAAGCTTTCTTT.